This is a list of T cell receptor beta chains from one sample in a study of human T cells and chemical hapten exposure. TCRdb used MiXCR to reprocess the RACE reads, holding one entry per CDR3 protein. The sample records around 260,000 distinct CDR3 sequences, 8.6% being singletons. The input for sequencing was whole blood, taken in connection with sensitization to the hapten diphenylcyclopropenone (DPC). The receptor set was obtained from a woman aged 40 to 55 with alopecia areata. Some clones in this sample may be carry-over from other donors' samples. CDR3s leave out the opening cysteine and the closing phenylalanine or tryptophan. Fields, in order: CDR3 length, J gene, V gene, CDR3 protein.

13 | TRBJ2-7 | TRBV6-1 | ASSSRLAGEYEQY
14 | TRBJ2-1 | TRBV3-1 | ASSQEPGLVYNEQF
11 | TRBJ2-7 | TRBV15 | ATSREVEYEQY
15 | TRBJ2-1 | TRBV6-5 | ASSYGVAGGSYNEQF
13 | TRBJ2-7 | TRBV6-2/TRBV6-3 | ASSNGQGLTYEQY
8 | TRBJ2-2 | TRBV6-1 | AVSPGELF
14 | TRBJ2-5 | TRBV10-3 | ANNHHQDRGLETQY
13 | TRBJ2-7 | TRBV20-1 | SARGGGQSLYEQY
12 | TRBJ2-3 | TRBV6-4 | ASSDSRETDTQY
10 | TRBJ1-1 | TRBV2 | AILTENTEAF
11 | TRBJ1-5 | TRBV20-1 | SASTDSNQPQH
12 | TRBJ2-6 | TRBV20-1 | SATQGSGANVLT
12 | TRBJ2-7 | TRBV5-1 | ASSFDRGSDEQY
9 | TRBJ2-7 | TRBV12-3/TRBV12-4 | ASRAAYEQY
12 | TRBJ2-1 | TRBV29-1 | SGAPSVLYNEQF
12 | TRBJ2-3 | TRBV24-1 | ATSERGEVDTQY
14 | TRBJ2-1 | TRBV5-1 | ASSPLAGEAYNEQF
14 | TRBJ2-5 | TRBV5-1 | ASSLDAAGDQETQY
13 | TRBJ2-1 | TRBV28 | ASSFPSGEYNEQF
13 | TRBJ1-5 | TRBV7-9 | ASSLSGQTNQPQH
12 | TRBJ2-7 | TRBV6-5 | ASYGQGADYEQY
14 | TRBJ2-7 | TRBV27 | ASSDEPGQGPYEQY
13 | TRBJ2-3 | TRBV27 | ASSLKGSGSDTQY